This T cell receptor beta chain was recovered during a study of blood T cell repertoires in COVID-19. Study information: The samples span acute and convalescent COVID-19 from the United States, Italy and Spain. Sources were T cells, B-cell-depleted T cells, or PBMCs; the material itself was cDNA or gDNA.

This clone has only one observation. V lost 0 bases and J lost 6, with 12 bases in between. This CDR3 spans 15 amino acids. Germline CDR1 is SGDLS and CDR2 is YYNGEE. In the original analysis: It was from reference gene primer amplification that nucleated cell counts were estimated. Method: immunoSEQ multiplex PCR; TCRdb's copy keeps in-frame clones and lacks some. Clone size and V and J calls were adopted from that table, with D and trimming inferred from the DNA. This table holds approximately 300,000 clones, 87% found once. The rearrangement joins TRBV9 to TRBJ2-2; maybe TRBD1 (5 bases). The sample taken for sequencing was peripheral blood. The TCR comes from a man younger than 35 with active or convalescent COVID-19. CDR3 DNA: TGTGCCAGCAGCGTAGACTCGGACATTGCCGGGGAGCTGTTTTTT. Its translation: CASSVDSDIAGELFF.